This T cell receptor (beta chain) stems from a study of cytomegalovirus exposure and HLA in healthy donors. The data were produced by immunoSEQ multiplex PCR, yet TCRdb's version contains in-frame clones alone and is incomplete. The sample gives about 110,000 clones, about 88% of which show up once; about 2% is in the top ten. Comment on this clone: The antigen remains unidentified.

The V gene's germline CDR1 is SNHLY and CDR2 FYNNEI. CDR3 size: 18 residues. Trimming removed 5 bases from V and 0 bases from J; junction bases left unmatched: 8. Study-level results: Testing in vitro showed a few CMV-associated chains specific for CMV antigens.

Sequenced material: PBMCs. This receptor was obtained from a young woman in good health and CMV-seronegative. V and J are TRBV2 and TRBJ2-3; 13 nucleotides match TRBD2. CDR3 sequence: CASSNSGTSGTSTDTQYF. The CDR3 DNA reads TGTGCCAGCAGTAATTCCGGGACTAGCGGGACAAGCACAGATACGCAGTATTTT.